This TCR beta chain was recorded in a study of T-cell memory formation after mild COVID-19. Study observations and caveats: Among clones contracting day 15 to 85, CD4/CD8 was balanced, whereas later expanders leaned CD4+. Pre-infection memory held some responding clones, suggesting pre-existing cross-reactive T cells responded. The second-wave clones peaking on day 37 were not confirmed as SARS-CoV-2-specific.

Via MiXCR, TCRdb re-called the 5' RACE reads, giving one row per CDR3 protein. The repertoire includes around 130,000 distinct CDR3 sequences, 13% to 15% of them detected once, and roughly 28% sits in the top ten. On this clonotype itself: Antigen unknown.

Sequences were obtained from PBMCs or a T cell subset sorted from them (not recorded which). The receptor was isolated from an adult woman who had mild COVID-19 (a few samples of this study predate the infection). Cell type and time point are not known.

The chain's CDR3 is CASGTPSYEQYF. The DNA of the CDR3 is TGTGCCAGCGGAACACCCTCCTACGAGCAGTACTTC. This chain connects TRBV6-6 to TRBJ2-7, with unresolved D. The V end lost 8 bases, the J end lost 0 bases, and 8 bases lay between the germline ends. The CDR3 spans 12 residues. CDR1 and CDR2 (germline): MNHNY, SVGAGI (reference sequence).